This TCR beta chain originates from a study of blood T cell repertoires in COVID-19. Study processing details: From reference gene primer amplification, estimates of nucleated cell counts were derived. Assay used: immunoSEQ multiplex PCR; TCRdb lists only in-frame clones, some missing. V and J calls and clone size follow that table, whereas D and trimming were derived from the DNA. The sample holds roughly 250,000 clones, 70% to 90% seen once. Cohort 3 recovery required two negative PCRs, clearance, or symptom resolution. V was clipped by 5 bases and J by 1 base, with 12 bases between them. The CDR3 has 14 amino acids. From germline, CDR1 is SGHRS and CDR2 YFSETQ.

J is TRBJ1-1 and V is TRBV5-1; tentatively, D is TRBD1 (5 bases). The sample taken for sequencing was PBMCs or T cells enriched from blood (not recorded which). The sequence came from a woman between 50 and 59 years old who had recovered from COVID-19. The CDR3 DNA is TGCGCCAGCAGTCAGGAGGGGCAGAACACTGAAGCTTTCTTT. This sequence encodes CASSQEGQNTEAFF.